Following are 19 T cell receptor beta chains from one sample sequenced in a study of CXCR4 blockade with PD-1 therapy in pancreatic cancer. Repertoires were generated with immunoSEQ multiplex PCR, while TCRdb's copy carries only in-frame clones and drops some. Of roughly 3,600 clones listed, 41% are singletons. Sequencing was carried out using tumor tissue. The receptors come from a human donor with pancreatic ductal adenocarcinoma.

V is TRBV18 and J is TRBJ2-7; 9 bases line up with TRBD1. V lost 3 bases to trimming and J lost 6 bases; unmatched junction nucleotides: 6. CDR3 length: 14 amino acids. The germline CDR1 and CDR2 sequences are KGHSH and LQKENI. The CDR3 loop is CASSPPQGAIEQYF. CDR3 in DNA: TGTGCCAGCTCACCCCCACAGGGGGCCATCGAGCAGTACTTC.

This clone was counted only a few times. The genes are TRBV6-1 and TRBJ2-1, with D possibly being TRBD1 (6 bases). Germline lookup yields CDR1 MNHNS and CDR2 SASEGT. Deletions cut 1 base from V and 4 bases from J, with 14 bases between. This CDR3 is 16 amino acids long. CDR3: CASSEVYGTLYNEQFF. The CDR3 nucleotides read TGTGCCAGCAGTGAAGTATACGGGACACTATACAATGAGCAGTTCTTC.

In its sample, this clone was seen a few times. The chain uses TRBV6-8 and TRBJ2-1, with TRBD2 identical over 8 bases. The CDR3 has 18 amino acids. The germline V gene encodes CDR1 MNHGY and CDR2 SAAAGT. The V gene end was trimmed by 3 bases and the J gene end by 2 bases; junction bases not matched to a gene: 12. CDR3 amino acids: CASSYTLRLAGPYNEQFF. The CDR3 bases are TGTGCCAGCAGTTATACGTTACGGCTAGCGGGTCCCTACAATGAGCAGTTCTTC.

The chain carries TRBV16 and TRBJ1-2; D is unclear. The CDR3 is 14 residues long. The V and J ends lost 0 bases and 4 bases respectively, with 9 bases between them. The germline gives CDR1 KGHSY, CDR2 FQNENV. The DNA of the CDR3 is TGTGCCAGCAGCCAATCATTGCCGGGCTATGGCTACACCTTC. Translated: CASSQSLPGYGYTF.

This clone is termed medium-sized. The chain carries TRBV11-3 and TRBJ2-2; TRBD2 matches at 10 bases. The CDR3 is made up of 15 amino acids. Germline CDR1 is SGHNT and CDR2 is YENEEA. With V trimmed by 1 base and J by 7 bases, 3 bases remained unmatched. The DNA of the CDR3 is TGTGCCAGCAGCTTAGTAGCGGGGGGCTACGGGGAGCTGTTTTTT. It specifies CASSLVAGGYGELFF. The full variable domain, in which reference TRBV11-3 and TRBJ2-2 provide the parts outside the CDR3, is EAGVVQSPRYKIIEKKQPVAFWCNPISGHNTLYWYLQNLGQGPELLIRYENEEAVDDSQLPKDRFSAERLKGVDSTLKIQPAELGDSAVYLCASSLVAGGYGELFFGEGSRLTVL.

J is TRBJ1-1 and V is TRBV14; 10 nucleotides align to TRBD1. The germline CDR1 and CDR2 sequences are SGHDN and FVKESK. CDR3 length equals 13 residues. The J segment lost 10 bases and the V segment lost 4 bases, leaving 6 bases of the junction unmatched. The CDR3 sequence is CASSRQGANLAFF. The CDR3 region has the DNA TGTGCCAGCAGCCGACAGGGGGCTAACTTAGCTTTCTTT.

J is TRBJ2-3 and V is TRBV18, with no clear D. Germline V lookup: CDR1 KGHSH, CDR2 LQKENI. This CDR3 has 13 amino acids. Trimming removed 2 bases at V and 2 bases at J, with 5 bases between. This CDR3 is CASSPGDTDTQYF. The CDR3 DNA is TGTGCCAGCTCACCAGGGGACACAGATACGCAGTATTTT.

This clone is termed medium-sized (0.01 to 0.1%). J is TRBJ2-7 and V is TRBV6-8, with D perhaps TRBD1 (5 bases). With 2 bases removed from V and 3 bases from J, the gap between germline ends came to 11 bases. The V gene's germline CDR1 is MNHGY and CDR2 SAAAGT. The CDR3 length is 14 residues. The CDR3, as DNA: TGTGCCAGCAGTTACCCGACAAGGGGCTACGAGCAGTACTTC. The encoded protein is CASSYPTRGYEQYF.

This chain connects TRBV9 to TRBJ1-2; D ambiguous. Per the germline V gene, CDR1 is SGDLS and CDR2 is YYNGEE. The V end lost 3 bases, the J end lost 3 bases, and 15 bases lay between the germline ends. This CDR3 contains 15 residues. The CDR3 loop reads CASSANPRADYGYTF. In DNA form, the CDR3 reads TGTGCCAGCAGCGCGAACCCTCGGGCGGACTATGGCTACACCTTC.

The rearrangement links TRBV11-3 to TRBJ2-5; 10 nucleotides match TRBD1. The ends lost 1 base at V and 5 bases at J; junction bases unmatched: 7. Germline assignment: CDR1 SGHNT and CDR2 YENEEA. The CDR3 covers 16 residues. CDR3: CASSLGDRGKRETQYF. In nucleotides, the CDR3 is TGTGCCAGCAGCTTAGGGGACAGGGGTAAACGGGAGACCCAGTACTTC. Filled out from reference TRBV11-3 and TRBJ2-5, the complete variable domain reads EAGVVQSPRYKIIEKKQPVAFWCNPISGHNTLYWYLQNLGQGPELLIRYENEEAVDDSQLPKDRFSAERLKGVDSTLKIQPAELGDSAVYLCASSLGDRGKRETQYFGPGTRLLVL.

The rearrangement links TRBV19 to TRBJ2-5; 7 bases agree with TRBD2. In germline, CDR1 is LNHDA, CDR2 SQIVND (reference sequence). This CDR3 is 15 amino acids long. The V and J ends lost 4 bases and 5 bases, in that order; junction bases with no gene match: 10. CDR3 nucleotide sequence: TGTGCCAGTAGTACCGGGACTACCGGGTGGGAGACCCAGTACTTC. It codes for CASSTGTTGWETQYF.

This clone is labeled as medium-sized. This chain uses TRBV11-3 with TRBJ1-1; the match to TRBD1 covers 7 bases. Germline CDR1 reads SGHNT; CDR2 reads YENEEA. The CDR3 covers 14 residues. V shed 5 bases, J shed 10 bases, and the junction held 13 bases outside the gene matches. The CDR3 reads CASSKRQGGLVAFF. As DNA, the CDR3 is TGTGCCAGCAGCAAGAGACAGGGCGGTTTAGTAGCTTTCTTT.

This clone was seen more than once but under ten times. The chain links TRBV11-3 to TRBJ2-1; 12 nucleotides line up with TRBD2. The CDR3 runs to 15 residues. Germline CDR1 and CDR2: SGHNT and YENEEA. The V segment lost 3 bases and the J segment 7 bases; nucleotides outside the gene matches: 4. The CDR3 DNA follows: TGTGCCAGCAGCTTCGGACTAGCGGGGCTAAATGAGCAGTTCTTC. It specifies CASSFGLAGLNEQFF.

The chain couples TRBV13 to TRBJ2-7, with D perhaps assigned TRBD1 or TRBD2 (5 bases each). CDR3 length equals 14 residues. Trimming removed 7 bases at V and 2 bases at J, with 15 bases between. Germline values: CDR1 PRHDT, CDR2 FYEKMQ (reference sequence). The CDR3 loop is CASKGESQAYEQYF. The CDR3 DNA reads as TGTGCCAGCAAAGGGGAGAGTCAGGCCTACGAGCAGTACTTC.

The chain couples TRBV19 to TRBJ2-7, with D unclear. The CDR3 runs 13 residues. V was shortened by 3 bases and J by 3 bases, with 9 bases between the two germline ends. Germline V gives CDR1 LNHDA, CDR2 SQIVND (reference sequence). CDR3 loop: CASSISSDYEQYF. In DNA, the CDR3 is TGTGCCAGTAGTATCTCGTCCGACTACGAGCAGTACTTC.

The J gene is TRBJ1-3, the V gene TRBV15; D not resolved. This CDR3 has 15 amino acids. Deletions cut 1 base from V and 5 bases from J, with 12 bases between. In germline, CDR1 is LNHNV, CDR2 YYDKDF (reference sequence). For the CDR3, the DNA is TGTGCCACCAGCAGAGGGGTGGTCGGACGAAACACCATATATTTT. It encodes CATSRGVVGRNTIYF.

Details on this clone: Because the CDR3's place on the DNA is in doubt, the DNA is left out and the CDR3 is given as listed by TCRdb. The chain employs TRBV1 and TRBJ2-7; TRBD1 is the table's D call and was not checked against the DNA. TRBV1 constitutes a pseudogene. 17 amino acids form the CDR3, both terminal residues included. The CDR3 region is CASSLYGVGQGSYEQYF.

This clone came up a few times. V and J are TRBV6-8 and TRBJ2-3; the match to TRBD2 covers 8 bases. Germline V gives CDR1 MNHGY, CDR2 SAAAGT. J was trimmed by 1 base and V by 5 bases; bases with no gene match: 5. CDR3 length: 15 amino acids. CDR3 bases: TGTGCCAGCAGTCTGGCAGCGGGAGGCACAGATACGCAGTATTTT. Translated, it gives CASSLAAGGTDTQYF.

This clone was counted between two and nine times. The V call is TRBV11-3, the J call TRBJ1-6; the D is unclear. CDR3 length: 14 amino acids. Germline lookup yields CDR1 SGHNT and CDR2 YENEEA. V was shortened by 1 base and J by 5 bases, with 6 bases between the two germline ends. CDR3 amino acids: CASSLGRNNSPLHF. The DNA for the CDR3 is TGTGCCAGCAGCTTAGGCCGGAATAATTCACCCCTCCACTTT.